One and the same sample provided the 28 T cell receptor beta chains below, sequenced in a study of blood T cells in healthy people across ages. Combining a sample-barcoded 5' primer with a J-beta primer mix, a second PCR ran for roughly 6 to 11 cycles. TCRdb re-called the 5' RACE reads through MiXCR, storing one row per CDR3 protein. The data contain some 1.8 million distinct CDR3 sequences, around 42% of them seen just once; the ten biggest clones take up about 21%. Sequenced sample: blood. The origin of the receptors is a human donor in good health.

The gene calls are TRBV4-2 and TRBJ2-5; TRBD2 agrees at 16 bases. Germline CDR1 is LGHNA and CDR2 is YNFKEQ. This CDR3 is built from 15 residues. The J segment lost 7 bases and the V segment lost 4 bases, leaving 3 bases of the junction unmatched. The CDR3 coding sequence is TGTGCCAGCAGCCCGGGACTAGCGGGGGGGCGGACCCAGTACTTC. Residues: CASSPGLAGGRTQYF.

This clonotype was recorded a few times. CDR3 DNA: TGTGCCAGCAGCCGTGTAATCACAGATACGCAGTATTTT. Translating it yields CASSRVITDTQYF. The J gene is TRBJ2-3, the V gene TRBV7-2, with D uncertain. V gave up 5 bases and J gave up 2 bases, with 8 bases separating them. The germline gives CDR1 SGHTA, CDR2 FQGNSA. The CDR3 covers 13 residues.

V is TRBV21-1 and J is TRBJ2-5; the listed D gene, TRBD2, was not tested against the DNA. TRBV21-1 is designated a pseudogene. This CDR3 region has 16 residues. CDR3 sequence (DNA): TGTGCCAGCAGCCGCACTGGACTAGCGGGGCTGGAGGAGCAGTACTTC. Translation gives CASSRTGLAGLEEQYF.

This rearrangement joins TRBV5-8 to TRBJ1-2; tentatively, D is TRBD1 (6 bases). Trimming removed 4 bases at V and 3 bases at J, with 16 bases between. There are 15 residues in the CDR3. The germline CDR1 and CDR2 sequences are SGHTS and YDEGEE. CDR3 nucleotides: TGTGCCAGCAGCCCTGGAAGGGGGGGTGACTATGGCTACACCTTC. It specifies CASSPGRGGDYGYTF.

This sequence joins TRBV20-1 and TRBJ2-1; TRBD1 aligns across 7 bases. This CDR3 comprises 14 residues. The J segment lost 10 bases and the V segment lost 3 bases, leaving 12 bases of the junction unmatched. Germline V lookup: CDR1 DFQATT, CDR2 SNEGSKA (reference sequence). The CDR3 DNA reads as TGCAGTGCTAGGGACCCAAACAGGGGTCAAGAGCAGTTCTTC. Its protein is CSARDPNRGQEQFF.

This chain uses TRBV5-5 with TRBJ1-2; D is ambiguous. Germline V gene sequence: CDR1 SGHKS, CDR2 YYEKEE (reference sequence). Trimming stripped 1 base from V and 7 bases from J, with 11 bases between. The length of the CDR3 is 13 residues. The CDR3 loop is CASSLRSGGGYTF. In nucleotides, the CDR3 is TGTGCCAGCAGCTTGCGGTCAGGTGGTGGCTACACCTTC.

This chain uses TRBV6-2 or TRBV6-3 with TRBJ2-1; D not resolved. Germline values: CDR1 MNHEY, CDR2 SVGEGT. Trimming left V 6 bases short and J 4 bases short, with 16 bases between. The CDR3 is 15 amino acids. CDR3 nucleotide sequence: TGTGCCAGCAGCCACGACTCCAACCCTTACAATGAGCAGTTCTTC. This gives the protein CASSHDSNPYNEQFF.

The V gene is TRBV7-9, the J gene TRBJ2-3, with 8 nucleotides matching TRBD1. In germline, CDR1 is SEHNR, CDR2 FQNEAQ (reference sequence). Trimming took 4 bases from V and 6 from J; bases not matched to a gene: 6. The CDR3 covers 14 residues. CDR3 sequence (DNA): TGTGCCAGCAGCTGGGGACAGGATGGGGATACGCAGTATTTT. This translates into CASSWGQDGDTQYF.

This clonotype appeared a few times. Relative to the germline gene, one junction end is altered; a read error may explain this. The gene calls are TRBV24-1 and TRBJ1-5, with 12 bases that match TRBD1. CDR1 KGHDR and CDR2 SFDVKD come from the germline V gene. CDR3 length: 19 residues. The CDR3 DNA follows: TGTACCACCAGTGATAACCGGGACAGGGGGCAATTTGGCAATCAGCCCCAGCATTTT. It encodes CTTSDNRDRGQFGNQPQHF.

CDR3 in DNA: TGTGCCAGCAGCAAAGACGGAGAATCTTACAATGAGCAGTTCTTC. It codes for CASSKDGESYNEQFF. The rearrangement links TRBV21-1 to TRBJ2-1. TRBV21-1 is assigned pseudogene status. This CDR3 has 15 residues.

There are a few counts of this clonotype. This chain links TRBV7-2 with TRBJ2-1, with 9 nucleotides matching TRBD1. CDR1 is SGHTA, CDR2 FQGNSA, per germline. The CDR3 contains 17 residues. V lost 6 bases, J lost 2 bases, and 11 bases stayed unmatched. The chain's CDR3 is CASRRSRDRDTYNEQFF. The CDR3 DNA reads TGTGCCAGCAGACGCTCCCGGGACAGGGATACCTACAATGAGCAGTTCTTC. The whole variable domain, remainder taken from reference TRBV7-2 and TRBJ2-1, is GAGVSQSPSNKVTEKGKDVELRCDPISGHTALYWYRQSLGQGLEFLIYFQGNSAPDKSGLPSDRFSAERTGGSVSTLTIQRTQQEDSAVYLCASRRSRDRDTYNEQFFGPGTRLTVL.

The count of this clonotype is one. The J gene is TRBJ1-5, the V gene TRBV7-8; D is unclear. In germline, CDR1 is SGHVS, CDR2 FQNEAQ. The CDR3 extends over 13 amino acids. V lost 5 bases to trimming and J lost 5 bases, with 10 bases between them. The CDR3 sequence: CASSADWDQPQHF. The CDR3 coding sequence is TGTGCCAGCAGCGCCGACTGGGATCAGCCCCAGCATTTT.

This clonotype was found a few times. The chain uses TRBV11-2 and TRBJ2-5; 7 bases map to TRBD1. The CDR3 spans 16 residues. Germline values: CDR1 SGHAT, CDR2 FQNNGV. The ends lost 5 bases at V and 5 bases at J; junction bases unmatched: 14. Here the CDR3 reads CASSPKTSGGTETQYF. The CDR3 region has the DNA TGTGCCAGCAGCCCAAAGACTTCAGGGGGAACCGAGACCCAGTACTTC.

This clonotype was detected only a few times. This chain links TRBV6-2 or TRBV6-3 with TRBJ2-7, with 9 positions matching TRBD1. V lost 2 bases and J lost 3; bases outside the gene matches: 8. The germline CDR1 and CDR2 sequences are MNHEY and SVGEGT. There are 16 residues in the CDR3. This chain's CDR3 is CASSYNPDRGHYEQYF. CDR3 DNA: TGTGCCAGCAGTTACAACCCGGACAGGGGACACTACGAGCAGTACTTC.

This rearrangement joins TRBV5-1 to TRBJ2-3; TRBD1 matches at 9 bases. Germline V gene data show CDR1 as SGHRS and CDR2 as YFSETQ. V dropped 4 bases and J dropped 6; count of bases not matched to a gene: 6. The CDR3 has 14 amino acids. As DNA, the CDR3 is TGCGCCAGCAGCAGGGGACAGGGAAGCGATACGCAGTATTTT. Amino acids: CASSRGQGSDTQYF.

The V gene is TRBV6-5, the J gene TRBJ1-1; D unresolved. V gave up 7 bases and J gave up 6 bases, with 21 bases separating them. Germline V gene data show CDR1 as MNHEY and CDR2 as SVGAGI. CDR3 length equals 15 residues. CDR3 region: CASTDRFSLEAEAFF. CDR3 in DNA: TGTGCCAGCACCGACCGCTTCAGTCTGGAGGCTGAAGCTTTCTTT.

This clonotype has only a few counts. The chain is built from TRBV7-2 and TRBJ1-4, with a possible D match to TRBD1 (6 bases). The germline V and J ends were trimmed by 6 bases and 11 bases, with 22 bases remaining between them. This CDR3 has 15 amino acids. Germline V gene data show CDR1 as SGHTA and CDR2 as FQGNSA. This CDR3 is CASRRSGTTGQKLFF. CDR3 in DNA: TGTGCCAGCAGACGCTCCGGGACAACAGGGCAGAAACTGTTTTTT.

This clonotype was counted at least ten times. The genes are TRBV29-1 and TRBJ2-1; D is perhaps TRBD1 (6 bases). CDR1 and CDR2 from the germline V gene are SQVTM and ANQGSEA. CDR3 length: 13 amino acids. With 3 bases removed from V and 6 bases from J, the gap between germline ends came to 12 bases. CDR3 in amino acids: CSVDRGRRNEQFF. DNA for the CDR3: TGCAGCGTTGACAGGGGCCGGCGCAATGAGCAGTTCTTC.

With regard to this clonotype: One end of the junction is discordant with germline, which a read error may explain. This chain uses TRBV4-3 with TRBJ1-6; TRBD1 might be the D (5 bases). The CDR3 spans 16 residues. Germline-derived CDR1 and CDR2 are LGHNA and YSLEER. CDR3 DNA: TGCGCCAGCGGCCAAGATCTGATCGAGGGGAATTCACCCCTCCACTTT. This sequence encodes CASGQDLIEGNSPLHF.

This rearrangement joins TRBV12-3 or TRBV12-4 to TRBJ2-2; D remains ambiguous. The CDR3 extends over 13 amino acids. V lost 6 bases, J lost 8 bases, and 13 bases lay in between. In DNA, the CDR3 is TGTGCCAGCAGCCCTAGGGTTGGGGGGGAGCTGTTTTTT. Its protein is CASSPRVGGELFF.

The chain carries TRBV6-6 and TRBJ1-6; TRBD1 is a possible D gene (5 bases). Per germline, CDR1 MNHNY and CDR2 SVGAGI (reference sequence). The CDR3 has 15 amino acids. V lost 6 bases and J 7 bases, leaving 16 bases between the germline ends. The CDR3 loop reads CASSPQTVHNSPLHF. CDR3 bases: TGTGCCAGCAGCCCTCAGACAGTGCACAATTCACCCCTCCACTTT.

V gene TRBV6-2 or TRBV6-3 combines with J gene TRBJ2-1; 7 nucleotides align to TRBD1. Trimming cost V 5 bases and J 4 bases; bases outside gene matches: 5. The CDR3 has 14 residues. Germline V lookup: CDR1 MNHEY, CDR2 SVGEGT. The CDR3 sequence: CASSDTGVYNEQFF. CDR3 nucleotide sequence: TGTGCCAGCAGTGATACAGGGGTATACAATGAGCAGTTCTTC.

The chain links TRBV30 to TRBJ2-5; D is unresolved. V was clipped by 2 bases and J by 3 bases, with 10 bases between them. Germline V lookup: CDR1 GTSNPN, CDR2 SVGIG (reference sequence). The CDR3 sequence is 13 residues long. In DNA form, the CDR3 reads TGTGCCTGGAGTAACGGCCAAAAAGAGACCCAGTACTTC. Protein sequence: CAWSNGQKETQYF. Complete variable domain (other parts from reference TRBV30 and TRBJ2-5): SQTIHQWPATLVQPVGSPLSLECTVEGTSNPNLYWYRQAAGRGLQLLFYSVGIGQISSEVPQNLSASRPQDRQFILSSKKLLLSDSGFYLCAWSNGQKETQYFGPGTRLLVL.

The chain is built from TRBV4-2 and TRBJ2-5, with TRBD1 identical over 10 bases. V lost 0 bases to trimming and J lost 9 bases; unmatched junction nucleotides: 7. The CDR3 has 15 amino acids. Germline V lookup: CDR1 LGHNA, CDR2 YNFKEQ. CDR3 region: CASSQDGGQGRAQYF. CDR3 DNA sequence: TGTGCCAGCAGCCAAGATGGGGGACAGGGGAGGGCCCAGTACTTC.

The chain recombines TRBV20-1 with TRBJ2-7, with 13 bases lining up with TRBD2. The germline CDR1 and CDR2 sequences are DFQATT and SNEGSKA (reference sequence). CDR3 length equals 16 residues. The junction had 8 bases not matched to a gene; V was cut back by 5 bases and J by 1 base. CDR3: CSASEGLAGVSYEQYF. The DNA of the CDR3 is TGCAGTGCTTCCGAAGGACTAGCGGGGGTTTCCTACGAGCAGTACTTC.

CDR3 DNA: TGTGCCAGCAGCAAGACCTTGGGGGGGGCCATCACTAATGAAAAACTGTTTTTT. Its translation: CASSKTLGGAITNEKLFF. V usage is TRBV7-6 and J usage is TRBJ1-4; a possible D gene is TRBD1 (6 bases). The germline gives CDR1 SGHVS, CDR2 FNYEAQ. Trimming cost V 5 bases and J 2 bases, with 21 bases left between them. The CDR3 loop spans 18 amino acids. Complete variable domain (other parts from reference TRBV7-6 and TRBJ1-4): GAGVSQSPRYKVTKRGQDVALRCDPISGHVSLYWYRQALGQGPEFLTYFNYEAQQDKSGLPNDRFSAERPEGSISTLTIQRTEQRDSAMYRCASSKTLGGAITNEKLFFGSGTQLSVL.

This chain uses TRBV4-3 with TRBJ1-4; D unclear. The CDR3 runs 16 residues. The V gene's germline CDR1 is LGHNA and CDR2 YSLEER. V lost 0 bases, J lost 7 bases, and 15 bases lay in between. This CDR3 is CASSQDLEGILEKLFF. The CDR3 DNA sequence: TGCGCCAGCAGCCAAGATCTAGAAGGGATCCTTGAAAAACTGTTTTTT.

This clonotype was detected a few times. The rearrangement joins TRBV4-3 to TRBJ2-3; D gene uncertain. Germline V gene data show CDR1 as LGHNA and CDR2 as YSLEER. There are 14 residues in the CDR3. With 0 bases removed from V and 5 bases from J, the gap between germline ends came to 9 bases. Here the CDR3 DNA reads TGCGCCAGCAGCCAAGACAACGACGGAGATACGCAGTATTTT. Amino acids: CASSQDNDGDTQYF.